These 31 T cell receptor beta chains were all obtained from the same sample, sequenced in a study of T cell responses to AZD1222 COVID-19 vaccine. TCRdb's table, derived via immunoSEQ multiplex PCR, lists solely in-frame clones and lacks some. The table has around 65,000 clones, 76% seen once. Source: peripheral blood, taken on day 0 of AZD1222 vaccination. The receptors come from an adult in good health.

This chain joins TRBV7-3 and TRBJ2-1; 7 bases map to TRBD2. Trimming removed 6 bases from V and 5 bases from J; junction bases left unmatched: 10. Per the germline V gene, CDR1 is SGHTA and CDR2 is FQGTGA. The CDR3 extends over 15 amino acids. This CDR3 is CASSQRLAVNNEQFF. CDR3 sequence (DNA): TGTGCCAGCAGTCAGCGACTAGCTGTTAACAATGAGCAGTTCTTC.

This clone was detected only a few times. The V and J genes are TRBV18 and TRBJ1-6, with 7 bases that match TRBD1. The CDR3 covers 16 residues. The J segment lost 5 bases and the V segment lost 4 bases, leaving 8 bases of the junction unmatched. Germline-derived CDR1 and CDR2 are KGHSH and LQKENI. The DNA of the CDR3 is TGTGCCAGCTCACGATCTCAGGGGGAAAATAATTCACCCCTCCACTTT. The encoded protein is CASSRSQGENNSPLHF.

The chain is built from TRBV20-1 and TRBJ1-1, with no clear D. This CDR3 is 14 amino acids long. Trimming removed 6 bases at V and 0 bases at J, with 14 bases between. The germline gives CDR1 DFQATT, CDR2 SNEGSKA (reference sequence). The CDR3: CSASGRNMNTEAFF. CDR3 DNA: TGCAGTGCAAGTGGACGGAACATGAACACTGAAGCTTTCTTT.

The chain has TRBV28 and TRBJ1-3; D is unclear. V was shortened by 7 bases and J by 5 bases, with 15 bases between the two germline ends. The CDR3 length is 14 residues. Germline CDR1 and CDR2: MDHEN and SYDVKM. The CDR3 protein is CASKGGVRRNTIYF. CDR3 in DNA: TGTGCCAGCAAGGGCGGGGTTAGGCGAAACACCATATATTTT. The whole variable domain, remainder taken from reference TRBV28 and TRBJ1-3, is DVKVTQSSRYLVKRTGEKVFLECVQDMDHENMFWYRQDPGLGLRLIYFSYDVKMKEKGDIPEGYSVSREKKERFSLILESASTNQTSMYLCASKGGVRRNTIYFGEGSWLTVV.

The CDR3 DNA reads as TGTGCCAGCAGCTTAGATGGGGCGGACACGCAGTATTTT. Protein sequence: CASSLDGADTQYF. This chain joins TRBV7-2 and TRBJ2-3, with D tentatively TRBD1 (5 bases). Deletions cut 1 base from V and 9 bases from J, with 11 bases between. This CDR3 region has 13 residues. Germline CDR1 SGHTA, CDR2 FQGNSA.

This clone occurred a few times. The DNA of the CDR3 is TGTGCCTGGACCTGGGGGGGTCCCTACGAGCAGTACTTC. This codes for CAWTWGGPYEQYF. The chain employs TRBV30 and TRBJ2-7; 7 nucleotides align to TRBD2. CDR1 is GTSNPN, CDR2 SVGIG, per germline (reference sequence). After removal of 4 bases from V and 2 bases from J, the junction contained 5 bases not matched to a gene. The CDR3 loop spans 13 amino acids.

This chain joins TRBV9 and TRBJ2-1, with 9 bases that match TRBD1. Per germline, CDR1 SGDLS and CDR2 YYNGEE. J gave up 5 bases and V 2 bases, and 8 bases lay outside the gene matches. The CDR3 is made up of 16 amino acids. The CDR3 DNA follows: TGTGCCAGCAGCGTCTTCCACAGGGGGCCGCACAATGAGCAGTTCTTC. Translation gives CASSVFHRGPHNEQFF.

The chain combines TRBV12-3 or TRBV12-4 with TRBJ2-1, with 9 bases fitting TRBD1. Losses at the gene ends were 8 bases for V and 2 bases for J; bases not matched to a gene: 1. This CDR3 spans 13 amino acids. As DNA, the CDR3 is TGTGCCAGCGGGACAGGGACCTACAATGAGCAGTTCTTC. This codes for CASGTGTYNEQFF.

The chain carries TRBV28 and TRBJ2-7; 7 nucleotides agree with TRBD2. This CDR3 region has 12 residues. CDR1 and CDR2 from the germline V gene are MDHEN and SYDVKM. Germline trimming cut 7 bases from V and 4 bases from J; bases unmatched to any gene: 4. The DNA of the CDR3 is TGTGCCAGCACCGGGACTACATACGAGCAGTACTTC. It translates to CASTGTTYEQYF.

This clone was counted only a few times. The chain joins TRBV5-6 to TRBJ1-4; D unclear. The germline V and J ends were trimmed by 0 bases and 6 bases, with 6 bases remaining between them. The CDR3 contains 13 residues. The germline V gene has CDR1 SGHDT and CDR2 YYEEEE. In nucleotides, the CDR3 is TGTGCCAGCAGCTTGGGGCGGGATGAAAAACTGTTTTTT. Translated, it gives CASSLGRDEKLFF.

This clone was seen a single time. CDR3 DNA sequence: TGTGCCAGCAGCTTGGTTTCAGGGGGCAATGGCTACACCTTC. Translated: CASSLVSGGNGYTF. The chain couples TRBV5-6 to TRBJ1-2; 8 bases align to TRBD1. The germline CDR1 and CDR2 sequences are SGHDT and YYEEEE. Losses at the gene ends were 0 bases for V and 6 bases for J; bases not matched to a gene: 4. CDR3 length: 14 amino acids.

This rearrangement joins TRBV18 to TRBJ2-5; 7 nucleotides line up with TRBD2. The germline gives CDR1 KGHSH, CDR2 LQKENI. There are 14 residues in the CDR3. V was clipped by 6 bases and J by 4 bases; unmatched bases: 8. CDR3 sequence (DNA): TGTGCCAGCTCCCCGGGGGGATTCGGAGAGACCCAGTACTTC. Its translation is CASSPGGFGETQYF. Looking up the rest from reference TRBV18 and TRBJ2-5 gives the full variable domain: NAGVMQNPRHLVRRRGQEARLRCSPMKGHSHVYWYRQLPEEGLKFMVYLQKENIIDESGMPKERFSAEFPKEGPSILRIQQVVRGDSAAYFCASSPGGFGETQYFGPGTRLLVL.

The CDR3, as DNA: TGTGCCAGCAGCACGCGGGGCGCTCCGAGCAGGACTGAAGCTTTCTTT. It translates to CASSTRGAPSRTEAFF. The chain links TRBV7-6 to TRBJ1-1; D is possibly TRBD1 (5 bases). V dropped 5 bases and J dropped 5 bases, with 21 bases sitting between them. The CDR3 length is 16 residues. Germline V gene sequence: CDR1 SGHVS, CDR2 FNYEAQ.

The rearrangement links TRBV3-1 (or the pseudogene TRBV3-2) to TRBJ1-1, with 7 bases matching TRBD1. V gave up 1 base and J gave up 7 bases; unmatched junction bases: 6. The germline V gene encodes CDR1 LGHDT and CDR2 YNNKEL (reference sequence). There are 14 residues in the CDR3. As DNA, the CDR3 is TGTGCCAGCAGCCAAGGCGGGACAGCTAATGAAGCTTTCTTT. Translation: CASSQGGTANEAFF.

This clone was observed a handful of times. The CDR3 sequence: CASSPDVSNEQFF. Here the CDR3 DNA reads TGTGCCAGCAGCCCTGACGTAAGCAATGAGCAGTTCTTC. V gene TRBV7-9 combines with J gene TRBJ2-1; the D is unclear. The V end was cut by 5 bases, the J end by 6 bases, with 11 bases between. This CDR3 spans 13 amino acids. Germline V CDR1 and CDR2: SEHNR, FQNEAQ (reference sequence).

V is TRBV28 and J is TRBJ1-5; D may be TRBD1 (6 bases). V shed 6 bases and J shed 7 bases, with 10 bases lying between them. The germline CDR1 and CDR2 sequences are MDHEN and SYDVKM. The CDR3 loop spans 12 amino acids. The CDR3, as DNA: TGTGCCAGCAGAGAAGGGGGACAGCCCCAGCATTTT. It is translated as CASREGGQPQHF.

The gene calls are TRBV2 and TRBJ1-1, with 8 nucleotides matching TRBD1. The V gene end was trimmed by 4 bases and the J gene end by 9 bases; junction bases not matched to a gene: 4. The CDR3 length is 12 residues. Germline CDR1 SNHLY, CDR2 FYNNEI. The DNA of the CDR3 is TGTGCCAGCAGTGGGACAGGGTTCCAAGCTTTCTTT. Translated: CASSGTGFQAFF.

The sample holds a few counts of this clone. The chain joins TRBV19 to TRBJ1-1; D unclear. V was trimmed by 6 bases and J by 5 bases, leaving 13 bases between them. The CDR3 has 13 amino acids. In germline, CDR1 is LNHDA, CDR2 SQIVND (reference sequence). This CDR3 is CASSYEPGTEAFF. For the CDR3, the DNA is TGTGCCAGTAGCTACGAACCGGGGACTGAAGCTTTCTTT.

J is TRBJ2-7 and V is TRBV21-1. TRBV21-1 is a documented pseudogene. This CDR3 has 14 amino acids. The CDR3 DNA sequence: TGTGCCAGCATGCCGGGACGGAGGTCCTACGAGCAGTACTTC. It is translated as CASMPGRRSYEQYF.

This clone was picked up one time. This chain uses TRBV10-1 with TRBJ1-1; D remains unclear. The CDR3 is 15 amino acids. V was clipped by 4 bases and J by 1 base, with 13 bases between them. CDR1 is WNHNN and CDR2 is SYGVQD in the germline V gene (reference sequence). Here the CDR3 reads CASSGDARQNTEAFF. CDR3 DNA sequence: TGCGCCAGCAGTGGGGATGCCAGACAGAACACTGAAGCTTTCTTT.

The chain carries TRBV19 and TRBJ2-3; D possibly uses TRBD1 or TRBD2 (5 bases each). CDR3 length: 15 residues. The germline CDR1 and CDR2 sequences are LNHDA and SQIVND (reference sequence). V was clipped by 7 bases and J by 0 bases, with 14 bases between them. This CDR3 is CASIPSGRSTDTQYF. The DNA for the CDR3 is TGTGCCAGTATTCCCTCGGGGCGGAGCACAGATACGCAGTATTTT.

This clone was seen a few times. The chain is built from TRBV7-8 and TRBJ1-1; D remains unclear. This CDR3 spans 14 amino acids. Germline V CDR1 and CDR2: SGHVS, FQNEAQ. Between the trimmed V and J ends, which lost 6 bases and 0 bases, there was a span of 11 bases. The CDR3 DNA is TGTGCCAGCAGTTATTACACGATGAACACTGAAGCTTTCTTT. This sequence encodes CASSYYTMNTEAFF.

Only a few counts were recorded for this clone. The chain couples TRBV28 to TRBJ2-2; no reliable D call. Germline CDR1 is MDHEN and CDR2 is SYDVKM. V was pared by 6 bases and J by 7 bases, with 12 bases between. The CDR3 is 13 amino acids. The CDR3, as DNA: TGTGCCAGCAGCTCCCACGGGCACGGGGAGCTGTTTTTT. Translating it yields CASSSHGHGELFF.

The genes are TRBV6-2 or TRBV6-3 and TRBJ2-3, with 7 bases identical to TRBD1. The CDR3 sequence is 17 residues long. CDR1 MNHEY and CDR2 SVGEGT come from the germline V gene. V was pared by 2 bases and J by 1 base, with 9 bases of the junction left unmatched. The CDR3 DNA reads as TGTGCCAGCAGTTACCCCTCGGGGACAGAGCGCACAGATACGCAGTATTTT. This encodes CASSYPSGTERTDTQYF.

The genes are TRBV4-1 and TRBJ1-2; 7 bases fit TRBD1. Per germline, CDR1 MGHRA and CDR2 YSYEKL. Trimming took 5 bases from V and 3 from J; bases not matched to a gene: 6. The CDR3 consists of 14 residues. CDR3 nucleotide sequence: TGCGCCAGCAGCAAGACAGGGCAGGACTATGGCTACACCTTC. It encodes CASSKTGQDYGYTF.

The chain employs TRBV27 and TRBJ1-2; possibly TRBD1 for D (5 bases). V lost 4 bases to trimming and J lost 8 bases, with 14 bases between them. Germline CDR1 reads MNHEY; CDR2 reads SMNVEV (reference sequence). CDR3 length: 13 residues. CDR3 protein: CASSWGEGLGYTF. DNA for the CDR3: TGTGCCAGCAGTTGGGGGGAGGGATTAGGCTACACCTTC.

A few counts support this clone. The gene calls are TRBV12-3 or TRBV12-4 and TRBJ1-1; maybe TRBD1 (6 bases). The germline V and J ends were trimmed by 2 bases and 8 bases, with 12 bases remaining between them. The CDR3 is made up of 13 amino acids. The CDR3 spells CASSLLGTGEAFF. CDR3 bases: TGTGCCAGCAGTTTACTGGGCACAGGGGAAGCTTTCTTT.

Here the CDR3 reads CASAGASYEQYF. CDR3 nucleotides: TGTGCCTCGGCAGGGGCCTCCTACGAGCAGTACTTC. The J gene is TRBJ2-7, the V gene TRBV12-3 or TRBV12-4, with D possibly TRBD1 on 6 matching bases. The CDR3 contains 12 residues. Trimming took off 11 bases at V and 0 bases at J, with 11 bases between the two ends.

J is TRBJ2-7 and V is TRBV6-2 or TRBV6-3; 10 bases are shared with TRBD2. Per the germline V gene, CDR1 is MNHEY and CDR2 is SVGEGT. This CDR3 is 15 amino acids long. V lost 5 bases, J lost 1 base, and 5 bases stayed unmatched. CDR3: CASSPLAGYSYEQYF. DNA for the CDR3: TGTGCCAGCAGTCCACTAGCGGGGTATTCCTACGAGCAGTACTTC.

The V call is TRBV27, the J call TRBJ1-6; unclear D gene. Trimming stripped 3 bases from V and 8 bases from J, with 8 bases between. This CDR3 spans 13 amino acids. Germline V gene sequence: CDR1 MNHEY, CDR2 SMNVEV (reference sequence). This CDR3 reads CASSLVHDSPLHF. The CDR3 region has the DNA TGTGCCAGCAGTTTGGTCCATGATTCACCCCTCCACTTT.

This clone has just a few counts. J is TRBJ2-7 and V is TRBV7-9, with D uncertain. Germline V gene lookup returns CDR1 SEHNR and CDR2 FQNEAQ (reference sequence). The CDR3 is 14 residues long. The germline V and J ends were trimmed by 8 bases and 3 bases, with 17 bases remaining between them. The DNA for the CDR3 is TGTGCCAGCTCCCCCCCGGGCCGCGGCTACGAGCAGTACTTC. Protein: CASSPPGRGYEQYF.